Listed below are T cell receptor beta chains from one sample, sequenced in a study of T cells after yellow fever vaccination. TCRdb ran MiXCR on the 5' RACE reads and lists one entry per CDR3 protein. The sample has about 26,000 distinct CDR3 sequences; approximately 4.5% are singletons. Here the sequenced sample was PBMCs, either bulk or a sorted T-cell subset (CD4+, CD8+, memory, or dextramer-sorted; not recorded which), taken on the day of the yellow fever booster vaccination. The receptors were gathered from a man between 18 and 29 years old who received the YFV17D yellow fever vaccine. CDR3s include the opening cysteine and the closing phenylalanine or tryptophan. Fields, in order: J gene, clone size, V gene, CDR3 protein. A row's size may be missing; if present it is once, few, many or a size class.

J: TRBJ2-2; size: many; V: TRBV30; CDR3: CAWSGVGELFF
J: TRBJ2-7; size: NA; V: TRBV12-3/TRBV12-4; CDR3: CASSFGGGAGEQYF
J: TRBJ2-1; size: many; V: TRBV19; CDR3: CASSNRATYNEQFF
J: TRBJ2-2; size: many; V: TRBV5-1; CDR3: CASSYQQGSGELFF
J: TRBJ2-5; size: many; V: TRBV5-1; CDR3: CASSLPGTTKETQYF
J: TRBJ1-2; size: many; V: TRBV27; CDR3: CASSLNDGQYGYTF
J: TRBJ1-1; size: many; V: TRBV24-1; CDR3: CATSDGVAEAFF
J: TRBJ1-1; size: many; V: TRBV7-3; CDR3: CASSWSPGRNTEAFF
J: TRBJ2-3; size: many; V: TRBV19; CDR3: CASSRGTGPISDTQYF
J: TRBJ1-2; size: many; V: TRBV4-3; CDR3: CASSQDYGGGGYGYTF
J: TRBJ2-1; size: NA; V: TRBV6-4; CDR3: CASSKSGGAMDEQFF
J: TRBJ2-4; size: many; V: TRBV4-3; CDR3: CASSQGVTNENIQYF
J: TRBJ2-1; size: NA; V: TRBV24-1; CDR3: CATSDQYNEQFF
J: TRBJ1-2; size: few; V: TRBV3-1; CDR3: CASSSKGVYGYTF
J: TRBJ1-3; size: many; V: TRBV4-2; CDR3: CASSQGHRNTIYF
J: TRBJ2-5; size: many; V: TRBV7-2; CDR3: CASSLNAGYQETQYF
J: TRBJ2-3; size: once; V: TRBV6-6; CDR3: CASSDSTSGGADTQYF
J: TRBJ2-2; size: many; V: TRBV15; CDR3: CATSRDLPANTGELFF
J: TRBJ2-3; size: few; V: TRBV4-1; CDR3: CASTQVGVRLDTDTQYF
J: TRBJ1-3; size: NA; V: TRBV4-2; CDR3: CASSQDPGGYSGNTIYF
J: TRBJ2-3; size: many; V: TRBV29-1; CDR3: CSVARARTDTQYF
J: TRBJ2-7; size: many; V: TRBV7-2; CDR3: CASTQGTSYEQYF
J: TRBJ1-2; size: many; V: TRBV18; CDR3: CASSPGDGYTF
J: TRBJ1-1; size: medium-sized; V: TRBV5-1; CDR3: CASRLGGENTEAFF
J: TRBJ2-2; size: NA; V: TRBV5-1; CDR3: CASSPGTGNTGELFF
J: TRBJ2-4; size: many; V: TRBV18; CDR3: CASSPRGAMAAKNIQYF
J: TRBJ2-3; size: few; V: TRBV19; CDR3: CASLLTDTQYF
J: TRBJ2-7; size: many; V: TRBV7-2; CDR3: CASNLDRDGYEQYF
J: TRBJ2-5; size: few; V: TRBV24-1; CDR3: CATSDSGGPGETQYF
J: TRBJ1-5; size: many; V: TRBV27; CDR3: CASRLTGGREQPQHF
J: TRBJ2-5; size: many; V: TRBV7-2; CDR3: CASSLAGGLETQYF
J: TRBJ2-5; size: NA; V: TRBV5-1; CDR3: CASSGRTNQETQYF
J: TRBJ1-1; size: medium-sized; V: TRBV7-6; CDR3: CASSLGVTGLNTEAFF
J: TRBJ1-2; size: many; V: TRBV6-2/TRBV6-3; CDR3: CASSYEGNYGYTF
J: TRBJ2-5; size: many; V: TRBV20-1; CDR3: CSAEEIREKTQYF
J: TRBJ2-3; size: many; V: TRBV5-6; CDR3: CASSLQDTQYF
J: TRBJ1-6; size: many; V: TRBV9; CDR3: CASSVRTANSPLHF
J: TRBJ1-2; size: NA; V: TRBV5-1; CDR3: CASSLKTNYGYTF
J: TRBJ1-1; size: NA; V: TRBV3-1; CDR3: CASSQLVNTEAFF
J: TRBJ1-1; size: many; V: TRBV5-1; CDR3: CASSSLGVGSTEAFF
J: TRBJ2-7; size: many; V: TRBV20-1; CDR3: CSATPGAHREQYF
J: TRBJ1-3; size: many; V: TRBV6-1; CDR3: CASSSTVGTSGNTIYF
J: TRBJ2-1; size: many; V: TRBV5-1; CDR3: CASSLDAGLLNNEQFF
J: TRBJ2-5; size: many; V: TRBV5-1; CDR3: CASSLVPPGETQYF